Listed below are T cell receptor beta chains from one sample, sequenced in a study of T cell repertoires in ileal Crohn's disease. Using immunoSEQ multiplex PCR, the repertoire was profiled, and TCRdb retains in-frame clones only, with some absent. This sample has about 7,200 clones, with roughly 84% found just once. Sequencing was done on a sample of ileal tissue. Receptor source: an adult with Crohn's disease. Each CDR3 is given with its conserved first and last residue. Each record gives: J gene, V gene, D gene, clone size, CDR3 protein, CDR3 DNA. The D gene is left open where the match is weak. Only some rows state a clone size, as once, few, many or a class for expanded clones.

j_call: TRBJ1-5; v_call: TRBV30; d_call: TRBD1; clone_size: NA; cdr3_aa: CAWSVTGVGQPQHF; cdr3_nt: TGTGCCTGGAGTGTGACAGGGGTAGGTCAGCCCCAGCATTTT
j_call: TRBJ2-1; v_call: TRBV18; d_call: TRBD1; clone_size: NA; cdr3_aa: CASSPRGPTGTGDYNEQFF; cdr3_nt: TGTGCCAGCTCACCACGGGGTCCAACCGGGACAGGAGATTACAATGAGCAGTTCTTC
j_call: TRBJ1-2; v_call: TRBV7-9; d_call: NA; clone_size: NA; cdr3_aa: CASSLELSGNYGYTF; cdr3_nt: TGTGCCAGCAGCTTAGAACTTTCTGGTAACTATGGCTACACCTTC
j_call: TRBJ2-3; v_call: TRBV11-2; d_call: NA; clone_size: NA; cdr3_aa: CASSLDHSSGDTQYF; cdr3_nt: TGTGCCAGCAGCTTAGATCACTCTTCAGGAGATACGCAGTATTTT
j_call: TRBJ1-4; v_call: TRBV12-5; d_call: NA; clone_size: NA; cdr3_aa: CASGLGAATNEKLFF; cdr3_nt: TGTGCTAGTGGTTTGGGGGCAGCAACTAATGAAAAACTGTTTTTT
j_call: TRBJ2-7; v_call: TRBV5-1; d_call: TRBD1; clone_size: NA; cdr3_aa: CASSLLWGQGSYEQYF; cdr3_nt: TGCGCCAGCAGCTTGCTATGGGGACAGGGGTCCTACGAGCAGTACTTC
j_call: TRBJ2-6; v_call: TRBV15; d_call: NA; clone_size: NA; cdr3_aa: CATRVSGEAGANVLTF; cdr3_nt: TGTGCCACCAGGGTCAGCGGAGAGGCTGGGGCCAACGTCCTGACTTTC
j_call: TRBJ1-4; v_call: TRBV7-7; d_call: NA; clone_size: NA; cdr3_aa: CASSPGRQIKNEKLFF; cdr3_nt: TGTGCTAGCAGCCCGGGGAGGCAGATTAAGAATGAAAAACTGTTTTTT
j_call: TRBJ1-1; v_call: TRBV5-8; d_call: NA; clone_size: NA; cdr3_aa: CASSLRSRGTEAFF; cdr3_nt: TGTGCCAGCAGCTTGCGGAGTCGGGGCACTGAAGCTTTCTTT
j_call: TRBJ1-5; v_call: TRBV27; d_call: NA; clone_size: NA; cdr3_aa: CASSLALNGDQPQHF; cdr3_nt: TGTGCCAGCAGTTTAGCGTTAAACGGGGATCAGCCCCAGCATTTT
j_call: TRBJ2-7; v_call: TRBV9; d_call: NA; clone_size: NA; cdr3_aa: CASSTAGTFHEQYF; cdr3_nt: TGTGCCAGCAGCACAGCCGGGACATTCCACGAGCAGTACTTC
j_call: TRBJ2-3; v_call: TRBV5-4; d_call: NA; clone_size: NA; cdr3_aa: CASSWEVLESDTQYF; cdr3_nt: TGTGCCAGCAGCTGGGAGGTATTAGAATCAGATACGCAGTATTTT
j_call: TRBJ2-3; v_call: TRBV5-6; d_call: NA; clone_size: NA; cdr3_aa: CASSLAGTDTQYF; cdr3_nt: TGTGCCAGCAGCTTGGCGGGCACAGATACGCAGTATTTT
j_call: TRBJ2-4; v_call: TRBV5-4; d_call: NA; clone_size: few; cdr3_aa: CASSLAPGTLAKNIQYF; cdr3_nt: TGTGCCAGCAGCTTAGCCCCAGGAACCCTAGCCAAAAACATTCAGTACTTC
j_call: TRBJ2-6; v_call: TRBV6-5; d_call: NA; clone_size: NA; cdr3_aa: CASSYRERTGANVLTF; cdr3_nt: TGTGCCAGCAGTTACCGGGAGCGGACGGGGGCCAACGTCCTGACTTTC
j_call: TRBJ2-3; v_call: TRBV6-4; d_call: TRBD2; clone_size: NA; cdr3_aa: CASSQSGSPTDTQYF; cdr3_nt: TGTGCCAGCAGTCAAAGCGGGAGCCCCACAGATACGCAGTATTTT
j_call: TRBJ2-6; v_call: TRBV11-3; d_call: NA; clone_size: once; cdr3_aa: CASSLSGANVLTF; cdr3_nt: TGTGCCAGCAGCTTATCAGGGGCCAACGTCCTGACTTTC
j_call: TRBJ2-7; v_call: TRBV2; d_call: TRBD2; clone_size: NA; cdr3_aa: CASSEMGTSSGEQYF; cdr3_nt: TGTGCCAGCAGCGAGATGGGGACTAGCAGCGGGGAGCAGTACTTC
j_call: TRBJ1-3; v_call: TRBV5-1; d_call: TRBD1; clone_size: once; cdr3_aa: CASSVGQLSSGNTIYF; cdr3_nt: TGCGCCAGCAGCGTGGGACAGCTAAGCTCTGGAAACACCATATATTTT
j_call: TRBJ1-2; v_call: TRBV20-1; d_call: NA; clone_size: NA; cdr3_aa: CSALQDYGYTF; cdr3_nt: TGCAGTGCGTTACAGGACTATGGCTACACCTTC
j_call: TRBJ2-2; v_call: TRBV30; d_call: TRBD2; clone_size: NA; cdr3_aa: CAWRAGGPNTGELFF; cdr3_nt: TGTGCCTGGAGGGCGGGAGGGCCCAACACCGGGGAGCTGTTTTTT
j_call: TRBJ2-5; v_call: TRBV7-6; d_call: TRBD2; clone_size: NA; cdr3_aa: CASSSFGLAGQETQYF; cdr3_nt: TGTGCCAGCAGCTCCTTCGGGCTAGCGGGACAAGAGACCCAGTACTTC
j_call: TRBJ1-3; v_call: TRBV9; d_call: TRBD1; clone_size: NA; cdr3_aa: CASSVGTGVGNTIYF; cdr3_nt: TGTGCCAGCAGCGTAGGGACAGGGGTGGGAAACACCATATATTTT
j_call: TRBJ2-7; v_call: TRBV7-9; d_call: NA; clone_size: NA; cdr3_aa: CASSGRGFNYEQYF; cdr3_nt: TGTGCCAGCAGCGGACGCGGGTTCAACTACGAGCAGTACTTC
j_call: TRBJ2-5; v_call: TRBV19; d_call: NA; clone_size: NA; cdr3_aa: CASSIGQGGIEETQYF; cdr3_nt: TGTGCCAGTAGTATAGGGCAGGGAGGAATTGAAGAGACCCAGTACTTC
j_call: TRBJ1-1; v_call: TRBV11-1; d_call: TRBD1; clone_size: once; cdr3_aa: CASSRQGLMEAFF; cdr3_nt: TGTGCCAGCAGCCGACAGGGGCTGATGGAGGCTTTCTTT
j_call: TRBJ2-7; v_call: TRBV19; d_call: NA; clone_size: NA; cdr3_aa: CASSLRRETSSYEQYF; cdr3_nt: TGTGCCAGTAGTTTAAGACGGGAAACTTCTTCCTACGAGCAGTACTTC
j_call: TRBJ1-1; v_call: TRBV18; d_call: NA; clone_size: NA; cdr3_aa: CASSADKNTEAFF; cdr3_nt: TGTGCCAGCTCAGCGGACAAGAACACTGAAGCTTTCTTT
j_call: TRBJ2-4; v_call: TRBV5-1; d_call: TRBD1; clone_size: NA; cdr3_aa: CASSLAGTGVNIQYF; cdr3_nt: TGCGCCAGCAGCTTGGCCGGGACAGGGGTGAACATTCAGTACTTC
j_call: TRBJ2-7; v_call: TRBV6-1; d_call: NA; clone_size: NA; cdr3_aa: CASSTQGRGTYEQYF; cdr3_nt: TGTGCCAGCAGTACACAGGGAAGGGGCACCTACGAGCAGTACTTC
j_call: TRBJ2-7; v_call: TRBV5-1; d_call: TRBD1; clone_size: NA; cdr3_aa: CASSLSPDRGRYEQYF; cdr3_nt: TGCGCCAGCAGCTTGTCCCCTGACAGGGGACGCTACGAGCAGTACTTC
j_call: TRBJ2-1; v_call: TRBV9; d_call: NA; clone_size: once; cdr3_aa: CASSLRGDLNGNEQFF; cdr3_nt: TGTGCCAGCAGCCTAAGAGGGGACTTAAACGGGAATGAGCAGTTCTTC
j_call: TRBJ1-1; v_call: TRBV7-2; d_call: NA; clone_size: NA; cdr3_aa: CASSSGPNTEAFF; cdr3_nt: TGTGCCAGCAGCTCAGGGCCGAACACTGAAGCTTTCTTT
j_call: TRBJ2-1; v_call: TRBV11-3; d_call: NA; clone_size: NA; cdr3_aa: CASSLGQNNEQFF; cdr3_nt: TGTGCCAGCAGCTTGGGGCAGAATAATGAGCAGTTCTTC
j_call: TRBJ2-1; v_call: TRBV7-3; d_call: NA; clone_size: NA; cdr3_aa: CASSPRMEGEQFF; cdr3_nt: TGTGCCAGCAGCCCTCGGATGGAGGGAGAGCAGTTCTTC
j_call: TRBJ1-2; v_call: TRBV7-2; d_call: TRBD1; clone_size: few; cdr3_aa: CASSGTGIVGLYGYTF; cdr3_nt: TGTGCCAGCAGCGGGACAGGGATAGTGGGGCTCTATGGCTACACCTTC
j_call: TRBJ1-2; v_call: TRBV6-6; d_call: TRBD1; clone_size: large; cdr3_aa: CASGGDTGDGYTF; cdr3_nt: TGTGCCAGCGGTGGAGACACAGGGGATGGCTACACCTTC
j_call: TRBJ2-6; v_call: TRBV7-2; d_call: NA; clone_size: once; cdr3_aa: CASSLGSIGANVLTF; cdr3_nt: TGTGCCAGCAGCTTAGGGAGTATTGGGGCCAACGTCCTGACTTTC
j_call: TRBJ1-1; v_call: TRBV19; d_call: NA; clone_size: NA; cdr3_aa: CASTRGGTVMNTEAFF; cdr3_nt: TGTGCCAGTACCCGGGGGGGCACTGTCATGAACACTGAAGCTTTCTTT
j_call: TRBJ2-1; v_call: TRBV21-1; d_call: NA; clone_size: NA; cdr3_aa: CASSIGYHNEQFF; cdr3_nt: TGTGCCAGCAGCATCGGTTACCACAATGAGCAGTTCTTC
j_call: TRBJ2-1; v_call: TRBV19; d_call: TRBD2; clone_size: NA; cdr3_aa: CAPLPPAGEYNEQFF; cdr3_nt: TGTGCGCCATTGCCCCCAGCGGGAGAATACAATGAGCAGTTCTTC
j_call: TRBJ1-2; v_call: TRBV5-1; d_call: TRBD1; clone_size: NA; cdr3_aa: CASSTTGQAVEGYTF; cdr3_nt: TGCGCCAGCAGCACCACCGGACAGGCGGTGGAAGGCTACACCTTC
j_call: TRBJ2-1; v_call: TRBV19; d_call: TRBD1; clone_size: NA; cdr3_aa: CASSIGQGFNEQFF; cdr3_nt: TGTGCCAGTAGCATCGGACAGGGGTTTAATGAGCAGTTCTTC
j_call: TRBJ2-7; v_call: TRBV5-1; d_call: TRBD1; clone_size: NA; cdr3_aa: CASSLEGTVYEQYF; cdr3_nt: TGCGCCAGCAGCTTGGAAGGGACAGTCTACGAGCAGTACTTC
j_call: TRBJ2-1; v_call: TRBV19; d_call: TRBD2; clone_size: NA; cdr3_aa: CASSIDPGLAGVEQFF; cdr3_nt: TGTGCCAGTAGTATAGATCCGGGACTAGCGGGAGTTGAGCAGTTCTTC
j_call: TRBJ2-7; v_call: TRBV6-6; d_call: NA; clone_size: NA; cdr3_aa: CASSFSEGAYEQYF; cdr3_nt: TGTGCCAGCAGTTTCTCCGAAGGGGCCTACGAGCAGTACTTC
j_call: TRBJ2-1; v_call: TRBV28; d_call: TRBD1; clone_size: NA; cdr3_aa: CASSLRDRLTNEQFF; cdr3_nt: TGTGCCAGCAGTTTACGGGACAGGCTTACCAATGAGCAGTTCTTC
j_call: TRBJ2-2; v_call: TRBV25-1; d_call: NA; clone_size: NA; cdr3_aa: CATTGGTGELFF; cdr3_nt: TGTGCCACCACTGGGGGGACCGGGGAGCTGTTTTTT
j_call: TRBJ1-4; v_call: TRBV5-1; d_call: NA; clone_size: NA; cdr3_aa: CASKFQGDEKLFF; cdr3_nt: TGCGCCAGCAAATTTCAGGGTGATGAAAAACTGTTTTTT
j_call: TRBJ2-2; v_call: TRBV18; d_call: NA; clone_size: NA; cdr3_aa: CASSPAARGGTGELFF; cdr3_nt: TGTGCCAGCTCACCAGCGGCCCGAGGGGGCACCGGGGAGCTGTTTTTT
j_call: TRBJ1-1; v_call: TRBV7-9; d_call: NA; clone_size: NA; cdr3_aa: CASRGRGTAGLNTEAFF; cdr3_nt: TGTGCCAGCAGAGGCAGGGGAACAGCGGGGTTGAACACTGAAGCTTTCTTT
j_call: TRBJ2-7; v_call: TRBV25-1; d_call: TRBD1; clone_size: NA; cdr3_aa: CASSESRTGAYEQYF; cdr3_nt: TGTGCCAGCAGTGAATCCCGGACAGGGGCCTACGAGCAGTACTTC
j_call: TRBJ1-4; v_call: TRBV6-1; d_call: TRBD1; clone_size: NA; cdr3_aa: CASSDGRQGVREKLFF; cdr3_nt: TGTGCCAGCAGTGACGGCCGACAGGGTGTCCGTGAAAAACTGTTTTTT
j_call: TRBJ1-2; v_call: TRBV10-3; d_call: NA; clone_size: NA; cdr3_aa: CAISESARDYGYTF; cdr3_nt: TGTGCCATCAGTGAGTCTGCCAGGGACTATGGCTACACCTTC